The clone carrying this TCR beta chain was seen just once. This specimen comes from a study of blood T cell repertoires in COVID-19. The CDR3 is 15 amino acids. V lost 1 base, J lost 4 bases, and 13 bases lay in between. Germline values: CDR1 SGHAT, CDR2 FQNNGV. Generated by immunoSEQ multiplex PCR, the TCRdb table keeps only in-frame clones and is missing some. The sample lists over 95,000 clones, 75% to 85% occurring once. Sequencing used peripheral blood. The receptor was derived from a human donor in a cohort sampled during active COVID-19. This sequence joins TRBV11-2 and TRBJ1-1, with D possibly TRBD1 on 5 matching bases. This chain's CDR3 is CASSLAQGRFTEAFF. The CDR3 DNA sequence: TGTGCCAGCAGCTTAGCCCAGGGAAGATTCACTGAAGCTTTCTTT.